Included here is one T cell receptor (beta chain) sequence, with context. Antigen: not known. A sample-barcoded 5' primer and a J-beta primer mix were used in a second PCR of roughly 6 to 11 cycles. MiXCR, run by TCRdb on the 5' RACE reads, gives a single entry per CDR3 protein. The table has just over 1 million distinct CDR3 sequences, more than 40% seen once. CDR1 is SQVTM, CDR2 ANQGSEA, per germline. Trimming took 6 bases from V and 11 from J; bases not matched to a gene: 15. This CDR3 comprises 13 residues. The data are from a study of blood T cells in healthy people across ages. Study-level findings and limits: When set beside aged donors, long-lived donors presented more naive CD4+ cells and higher diversity. Older age went with lower TCR beta diversity per million T cells, in a roughly linear way. Donor CMV infection status was unknown, possibly confounding age-related changes in expanded clonotypes.

The chain combines TRBV29-1 with TRBJ2-5; 7 bases map to TRBD2. The material sequenced was blood. The sequence derives from an older woman in good health. CDR3 coding DNA: TGCAGCGTAGAGCGGGAAGGGTTTCATGAGCAGTACTTC. It translates to CSVEREGFHEQYF.